This is a list of T cell receptor beta chains from one sample in a study of cytomegalovirus exposure and HLA in healthy donors. Assay: immunoSEQ multiplex PCR; the TCRdb copy retains only in-frame clones and omits some. The sample shows about 150,000 clones, roughly nine tenths of them seen only once. The sample taken for sequencing was PBMCs. These receptors came from a woman younger than 35 in good health and CMV-seropositive. Each CDR3 is given with its conserved first and last residue. D genes are given only for firm matches. Clone size appears in some rows only: once, few, many, or a class for an expanded clone.

cdr3_length | d_call | j_call | v_call | clone_size | cdr3_aa | cdr3_nt
14 | - | TRBJ2-3 | TRBV12-5 | - | CASAPGTSTDTQYF | TGTGCTAGTGCTCCGGGGACTAGCACAGATACGCAGTATTTT
14 | - | TRBJ1-4 | TRBV19 | - | CASGGPSTNEKLFF | TGTGCCAGTGGTGGCCCTTCAACTAATGAAAAACTGTTTTTT
13 | - | TRBJ2-7 | TRBV5-1 | - | CASSLDYNYEQYF | TGCGCCAGCAGCTTGGACTACAACTACGAGCAGTACTTC
17 | - | TRBJ2-1 | TRBV28 | - | CASSFPRKRASYNEQFF | TGTGCCAGCAGTTTTCCTAGGAAAAGAGCATCCTACAATGAGCAGTTCTTC
12 | - | TRBJ2-7 | TRBV6-5 | - | CATRTSQHEQYF | TGTGCCACCAGGACAAGCCAGCACGAGCAGTACTTC
16 | TRBD1 | TRBJ2-2 | TRBV19 | once | CASSIVTGRVTGELFF | TGTGCCAGTAGTATCGTGACAGGGCGAGTCACCGGGGAGCTGTTTTTT
15 | TRBD2 | TRBJ2-1 | TRBV9 | once | CASSKTSGGYNEQFF | TGTGCCAGCAGCAAAACTAGCGGGGGCTACAATGAGCAGTTCTTC
16 | TRBD1 | TRBJ1-1 | TRBV28 | few | CASSRTSPGQGAEAFF | TGTGCCAGCAGTAGAACTTCACCGGGACAGGGGGCCGAAGCTTTCTTT
15 | TRBD2 | TRBJ2-7 | TRBV6-6 | - | CASSHWTSGSGEQYF | TGTGCCAGCAGTCATTGGACTAGCGGGAGTGGCGAGCAGTACTTC
17 | TRBD2 | TRBJ2-1 | TRBV29-1 | - | CSGGLAGANRGYNEQFF | TGCAGCGGGGGACTAGCGGGAGCCAATCGGGGCTACAATGAGCAGTTCTTC
15 | TRBD1 | TRBJ2-2 | TRBV6-4 | - | CASSMGQTNTGELFF | TGTGCCAGCAGTATGGGACAGACCAACACCGGGGAGCTGTTTTTT
14 | - | TRBJ1-5 | TRBV28 | - | CASSLRGGNQPQHF | TGTGCCAGCAGTCTCCGGGGTGGCAATCAGCCCCAGCATTTT
14 | - | TRBJ2-5 | TRBV6-5 | - | CASRTQGFQETQYF | TGTGCCAGCAGGACTCAGGGGTTCCAAGAGACCCAGTACTTC
15 | TRBD1 | TRBJ1-1 | TRBV11-3 | - | CASSVRGSMNTEAFF | TGTGCCAGCAGCGTCAGGGGGAGCATGAACACTGAAGCTTTCTTT
11 | - | TRBJ1-2 | TRBV6-1 | - | CASKLWHGYTF | TGTGCCAGCAAATTATGGCACGGCTACACCTTC
15 | - | TRBJ2-7 | TRBV7-6 | - | CASSPQPAGGYEQYF | TGTGCCAGCAGCCCACAACCGGCGGGCGGGTACGAGCAGTACTTC
13 | - | TRBJ1-2 | TRBV28 | - | CASSPAGRYGYTF | TGTGCCAGCAGTCCGGCGGGCCGCTATGGCTACACCTTC
17 | - | TRBJ2-4 | TRBV7-8 | - | CASSSHGAALAKNIQYF | TGTGCCAGCAGCTCACATGGGGCGGCTCTAGCCAAAAACATTCAGTACTTC
15 | - | TRBJ2-7 | TRBV7-2 | - | CASSPTSHYSYEQYF | TGTGCCAGCAGCCCCACTTCCCACTACTCCTACGAGCAGTACTTC
17 | TRBD2 | TRBJ2-2 | TRBV25-1 | - | CASSESRGGGFTGELFF | TGTGCCAGCAGTGAGAGTCGCGGGGGAGGTTTCACCGGGGAGCTGTTTTTT
16 | TRBD2 | TRBJ2-1 | TRBV19 | - | CASSLRLAGPHNEQFF | TGTGCCAGTAGTCTCCGACTAGCGGGACCCCACAATGAGCAGTTCTTC
14 | - | TRBJ1-1 | TRBV11-3 | - | CASSLQGMNTEAFF | TGTGCCAGCAGCTTACAGGGCATGAACACTGAAGCTTTCTTT
19 | TRBD2 | TRBJ2-1 | TRBV19 | many | CASSPPGLAGGSAYNEQFF | TGTGCCAGTAGCCCACCGGGACTAGCGGGAGGGTCCGCATACAATGAGCAGTTCTTC
15 | TRBD2 | TRBJ2-2 | TRBV13 | - | CASSRTSGNTGELFF | TGTGCCAGCAGTCGGACTAGCGGCAACACCGGGGAGCTGTTTTTT
17 | - | TRBJ2-1 | TRBV4-3 | - | CASSQGWVAGIYNEQFF | TGCGCCAGCAGCCAGGGGTGGGTGGCAGGGATATACAATGAGCAGTTCTTC
14 | TRBD1 | TRBJ1-5 | TRBV10-2 | - | CASSSTGPNQPQHF | TGCGCCAGCAGTTCGACAGGGCCCAATCAGCCCCAGCATTTT
15 | TRBD1 | TRBJ2-5 | TRBV4-3 | few | CASSPGTGNVETQYF | TGCGCCAGCAGCCCCGGGACAGGGAATGTTGAGACCCAGTACTTC
17 | TRBD2 | TRBJ2-2 | TRBV5-1 | - | CASSWARGEAAFGELFF | TGCGCCAGCAGCTGGGCGCGGGGGGAGGCGGCTTTCGGGGAGCTGTTTTTT
13 | - | TRBJ1-5 | TRBV6-1 | - | CASRRGGNQPQHF | TGTGCCAGCAGAAGGGGCGGCAATCAGCCCCAGCATTTT
14 | - | TRBJ2-7 | TRBV5-4 | - | CASSSMRVMQDLHF | TGTGCCAGCAGCTCTATGAGGGTTATGCAAGATCTCCACTTC
15 | - | TRBJ2-3 | TRBV30 | - | CAWSRGVISTDTQYF | TGTGCCTGGAGTCGGGGAGTGATTTCCACAGATACGCAGTATTTT
15 | - | TRBJ2-1 | TRBV10-3 | - | CAISPDQAGSNEQFF | TGTGCCATCAGCCCAGACCAGGCAGGCAGCAATGAGCAGTTCTTC
14 | - | TRBJ1-2 | TRBV7-2 | - | CASSHGRGVGGYTF | TGTGCCAGCAGCCACGGACGCGGGGTAGGTGGCTACACCTTC
15 | TRBD2 | TRBJ2-3 | TRBV10-1 | - | CASSESLAGVGTQYF | TGCGCCAGCAGTGAGAGCCTAGCGGGAGTTGGTACGCAGTATTTT
15 | - | TRBJ1-2 | TRBV6-5 | - | CASSYSPRRDYGYTF | TGTGCCAGCAGTTACTCCCCCAGGAGGGACTATGGCTACACCTTC
14 | TRBD1 | TRBJ2-7 | TRBV7-9 | - | CASSARQGSYEQYF | TGTGCCAGCAGCGCGAGACAGGGCTCCTACGAGCAGTACTTC
14 | - | TRBJ2-1 | TRBV6-1 | - | CASSDGGRWYEQFF | TGTGCCAGCAGTGATGGGGGGAGATGGTATGAGCAGTTCTTC
14 | - | TRBJ2-7 | TRBV7-2 | - | CASSLGTAQGEQYF | TGTGCCAGCAGCTTAGGGACTGCGCAAGGGGAGCAGTACTTC
15 | TRBD2 | TRBJ2-1 | TRBV7-7 | - | CASSLSLADVNEQFF | TGTGCTAGCAGCTTAAGCCTAGCGGACGTCAATGAGCAGTTCTTC
15 | TRBD2 | TRBJ2-3 | TRBV12-5 | - | CASGLGLAGLDTQYF | TGTGCTAGTGGTTTGGGGCTAGCGGGACTAGATACGCAGTATTTT
11 | - | TRBJ2-1 | TRBV5-4 | - | CASSLGAEQFF | TGTGCCAGCAGCTTGGGAGCGGAGCAGTTCTTC
14 | TRBD1 | TRBJ2-4 | TRBV15 | few | CATSKDRGLNIQYF | TGTGCCACCAGCAAGGACAGGGGATTAAACATTCAGTACTTC
15 | - | TRBJ2-2 | TRBV14 | - | CASSQGTGIHGELFF | TGTGCCAGCAGCCAAGGCACAGGGATTCACGGGGAGCTGTTTTTT